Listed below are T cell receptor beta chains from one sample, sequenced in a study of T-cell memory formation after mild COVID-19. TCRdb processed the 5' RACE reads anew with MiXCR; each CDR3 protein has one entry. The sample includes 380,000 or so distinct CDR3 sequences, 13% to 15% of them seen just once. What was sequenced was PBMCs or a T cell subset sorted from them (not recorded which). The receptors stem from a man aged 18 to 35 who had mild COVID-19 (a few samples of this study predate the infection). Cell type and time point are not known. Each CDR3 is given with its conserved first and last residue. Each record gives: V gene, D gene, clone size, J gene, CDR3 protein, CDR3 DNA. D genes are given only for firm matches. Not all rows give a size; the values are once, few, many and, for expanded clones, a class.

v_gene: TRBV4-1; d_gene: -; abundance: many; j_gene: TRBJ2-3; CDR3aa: CASSQEASPSTDTQYF; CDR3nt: TGCGCCAGCAGCCAAGAGGCCAGCCCTAGCACAGATACGCAGTATTTT
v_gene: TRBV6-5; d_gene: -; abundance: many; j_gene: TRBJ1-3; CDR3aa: CASSWVAAGNTIYF; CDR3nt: TGTGCCAGCAGTTGGGTAGCGGCTGGAAACACCATATATTTT
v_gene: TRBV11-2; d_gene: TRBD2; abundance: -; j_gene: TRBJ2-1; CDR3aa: CASSLDGGGNEQFF; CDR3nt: TGTGCCAGCAGCTTGGACGGCGGGGGCAATGAGCAGTTCTTC
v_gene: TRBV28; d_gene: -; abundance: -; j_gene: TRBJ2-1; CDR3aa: CASNRGFGYNEQFF; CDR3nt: TGTGCCAGCAATCGAGGCTTCGGGTACAATGAGCAGTTCTTC
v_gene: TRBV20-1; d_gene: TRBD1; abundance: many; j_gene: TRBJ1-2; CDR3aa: CSAPTGDTANYGYTF; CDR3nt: TGCAGTGCTCCGACAGGGGATACGGCTAACTATGGCTACACCTTC
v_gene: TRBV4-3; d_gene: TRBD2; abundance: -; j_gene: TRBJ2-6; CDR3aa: CASSQDSGVGANVLTF; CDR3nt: TGCGCCAGCAGCCAAGATAGCGGGGTTGGGGCCAACGTCCTGACTTTC
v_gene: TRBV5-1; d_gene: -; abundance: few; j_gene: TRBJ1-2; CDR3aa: CASSLGPPVRGYTF; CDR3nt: TGCGCCAGCAGCCTGGGACCGCCGGTACGGGGCTACACCTTC
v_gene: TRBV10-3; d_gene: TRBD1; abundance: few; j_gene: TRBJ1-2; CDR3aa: CAISPGQANYGYTF; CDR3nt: TGTGCCATCAGCCCGGGACAGGCGAACTATGGCTACACCTTC
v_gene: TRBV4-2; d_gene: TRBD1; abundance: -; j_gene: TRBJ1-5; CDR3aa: CASSQATGGNQPQHF; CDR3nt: TGTGCCAGCAGCCAAGCCACAGGGGGCAATCAGCCCCAGCATTTT
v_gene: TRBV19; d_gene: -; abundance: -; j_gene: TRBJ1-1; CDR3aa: CASKLDRPSGGAFF; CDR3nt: TGTGCCAGTAAGTTAGATCGACCGAGTGGCGGAGCTTTCTTT
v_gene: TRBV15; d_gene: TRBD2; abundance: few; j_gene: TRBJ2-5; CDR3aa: CATSREPPGLAEETQYF; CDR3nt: TGTGCCACCAGCAGAGAACCCCCGGGACTAGCGGAAGAGACCCAGTACTTC
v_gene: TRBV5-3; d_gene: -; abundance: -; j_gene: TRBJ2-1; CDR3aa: CARSLGAELRGCEQFF; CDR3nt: TGTGCCAGAAGCTTGGGGGCAGAACTTCGGGGTTGTGAGCAGTTCTTC
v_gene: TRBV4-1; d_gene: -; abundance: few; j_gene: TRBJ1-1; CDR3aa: CASSRGLTANTEAFF; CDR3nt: TGCGCCAGCAGCCGAGGGTTGACAGCGAACACTGAAGCTTTCTTT
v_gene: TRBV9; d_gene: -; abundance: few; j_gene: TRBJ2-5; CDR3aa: CASSVAGGNQETQYF; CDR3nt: TGTGCCAGCAGCGTAGCTGGAGGAAACCAAGAGACCCAGTACTTC
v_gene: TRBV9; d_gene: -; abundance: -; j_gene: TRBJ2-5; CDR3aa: CASSASGGAGVAKTQYF; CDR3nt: TGTGCCAGCAGCGCCTCTGGGGGGGCCGGGGTAGCAAAGACCCAGTACTTC
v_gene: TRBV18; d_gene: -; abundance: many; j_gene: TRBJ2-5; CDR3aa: CASSPQFFRETQYF; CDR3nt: TGTGCCAGCTCACCACAGTTTTTCCGAGAGACCCAGTACTTC
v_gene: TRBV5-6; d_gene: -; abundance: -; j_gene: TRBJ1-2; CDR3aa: CASTTYWVNGYTF; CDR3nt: TGTGCCAGCACCACCTACTGGGTAAATGGCTACACCTTC
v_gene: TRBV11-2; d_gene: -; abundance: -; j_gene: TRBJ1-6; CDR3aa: CASSPDRSPLHF; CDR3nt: TGTGCCAGCAGCCCCGATAGGTCACCCCTCCACTTT